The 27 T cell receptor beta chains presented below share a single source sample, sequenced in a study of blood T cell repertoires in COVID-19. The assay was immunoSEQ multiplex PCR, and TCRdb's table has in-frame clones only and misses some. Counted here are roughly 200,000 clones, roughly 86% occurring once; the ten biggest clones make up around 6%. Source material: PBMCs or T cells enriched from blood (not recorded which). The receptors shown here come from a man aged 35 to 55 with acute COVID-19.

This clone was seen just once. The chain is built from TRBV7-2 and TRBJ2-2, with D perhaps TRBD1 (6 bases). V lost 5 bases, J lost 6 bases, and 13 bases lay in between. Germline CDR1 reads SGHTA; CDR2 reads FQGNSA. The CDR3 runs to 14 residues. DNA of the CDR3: TGTGCCAGCAGCCCCCTAAGGGGGTCCGGGGAGCTGTTTTTT. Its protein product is CASSPLRGSGELFF.

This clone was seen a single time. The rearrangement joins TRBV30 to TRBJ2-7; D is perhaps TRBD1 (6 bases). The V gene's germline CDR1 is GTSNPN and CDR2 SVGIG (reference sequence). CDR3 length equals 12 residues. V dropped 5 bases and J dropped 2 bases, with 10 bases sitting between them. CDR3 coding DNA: TGTGCCTGGTCAACAGGGACCTACGAGCAGTACTTC. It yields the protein CAWSTGTYEQYF.

The CDR3 nucleotides read TGTGCCAGCGGGACACCAGCCTACGAGCAGTACTTC. It yields the protein CASGTPAYEQYF. The chain is built from TRBV25-1 and TRBJ2-7, with D tentatively TRBD1 (6 bases). The germline CDR1 and CDR2 sequences are MGHDK and SYGVNS. CDR3 length: 12 residues. V was clipped by 8 bases and J by 2 bases, with 10 bases between them.

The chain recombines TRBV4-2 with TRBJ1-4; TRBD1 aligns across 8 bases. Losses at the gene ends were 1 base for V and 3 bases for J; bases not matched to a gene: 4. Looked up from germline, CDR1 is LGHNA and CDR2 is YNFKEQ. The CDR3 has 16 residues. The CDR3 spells CASSQAPDRANEKLFF. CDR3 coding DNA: TGTGCCAGCAGCCAAGCTCCGGACAGGGCTAATGAAAAACTGTTTTTT.

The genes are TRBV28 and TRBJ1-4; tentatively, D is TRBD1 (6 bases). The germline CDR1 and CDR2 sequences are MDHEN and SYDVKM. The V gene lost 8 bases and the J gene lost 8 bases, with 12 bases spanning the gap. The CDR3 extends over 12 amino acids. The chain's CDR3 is CASASDREKLFF. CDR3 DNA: TGTGCCAGCGCCTCGGACAGAGAAAAACTGTTTTTT.

The CDR3 DNA reads TGTGCCAGCAGTGCGGGACCCTCCGAGCAGTACTTC. Translated: CASSAGPSEQYF. The J gene is TRBJ2-7, the V gene TRBV12-3 or TRBV12-4; maybe TRBD2 (6 bases). Trimming shortened V by 5 bases and J by 6 bases, and 11 bases separated the two germline ends. The CDR3 has 12 residues.

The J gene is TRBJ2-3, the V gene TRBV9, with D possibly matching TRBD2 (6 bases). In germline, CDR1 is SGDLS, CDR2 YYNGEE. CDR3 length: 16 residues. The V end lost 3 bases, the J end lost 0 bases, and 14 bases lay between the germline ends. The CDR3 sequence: CASSAYSGRSTDTQYF. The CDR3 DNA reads TGTGCCAGCAGCGCGTATTCAGGGAGGAGCACAGATACGCAGTATTTT. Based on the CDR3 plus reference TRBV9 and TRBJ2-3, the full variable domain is DSGVTQTPKHLITATGQRVTLRCSPRSGDLSVYWYQQSLDQGLQFLIQYYNGEERAKGNILERFSAQQFPDLHSELNLSSLELGDSALYFCASSAYSGRSTDTQYFGPGTRLTVL.

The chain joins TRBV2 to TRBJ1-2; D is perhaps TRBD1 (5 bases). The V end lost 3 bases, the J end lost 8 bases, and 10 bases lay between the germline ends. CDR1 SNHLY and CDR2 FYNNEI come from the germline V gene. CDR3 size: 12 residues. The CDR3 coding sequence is TGTGCCAGCAGTGACAGGGTGGGCGGCTACACCTTC. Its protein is CASSDRVGGYTF.

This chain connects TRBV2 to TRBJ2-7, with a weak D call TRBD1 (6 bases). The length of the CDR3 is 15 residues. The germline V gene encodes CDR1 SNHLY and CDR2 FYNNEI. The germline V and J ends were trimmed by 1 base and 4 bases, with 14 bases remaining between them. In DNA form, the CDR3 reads TGTGCCAGCAGTGAAGATGCGGACAGAGCATACGAGCAGTACTTC. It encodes CASSEDADRAYEQYF.

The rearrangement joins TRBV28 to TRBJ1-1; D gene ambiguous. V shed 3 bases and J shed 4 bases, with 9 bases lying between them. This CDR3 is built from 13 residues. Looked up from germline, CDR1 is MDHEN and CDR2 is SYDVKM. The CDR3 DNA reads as TGTGCCAGCAGTTTTAGCGCAGGCACTGAAGCTTTCTTT. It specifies CASSFSAGTEAFF.

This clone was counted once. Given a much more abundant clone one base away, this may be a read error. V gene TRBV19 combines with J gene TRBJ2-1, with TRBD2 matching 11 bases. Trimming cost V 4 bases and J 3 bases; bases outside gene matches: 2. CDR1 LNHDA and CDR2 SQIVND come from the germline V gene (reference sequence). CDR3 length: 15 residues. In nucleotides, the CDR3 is TGTGCCAGTAGTACGGGACTAGCGGACTACAATGAGCAGTTCTTC. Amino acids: CASSTGLADYNEQFF.

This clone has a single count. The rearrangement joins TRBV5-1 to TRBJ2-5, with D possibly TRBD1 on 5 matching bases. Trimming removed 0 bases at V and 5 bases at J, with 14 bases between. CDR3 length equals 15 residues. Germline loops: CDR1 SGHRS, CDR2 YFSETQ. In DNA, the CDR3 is TGCGCCAGCAGCTTGGCAGACAGAGTGATTGAGACCCAGTACTTC. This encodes CASSLADRVIETQYF.

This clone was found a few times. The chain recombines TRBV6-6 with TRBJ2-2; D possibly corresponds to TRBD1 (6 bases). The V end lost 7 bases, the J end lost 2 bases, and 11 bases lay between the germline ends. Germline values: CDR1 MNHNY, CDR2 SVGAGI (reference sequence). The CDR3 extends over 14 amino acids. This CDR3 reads CASTQDRNTGELFF. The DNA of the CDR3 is TGTGCCAGCACTCAGGACAGAAACACCGGGGAGCTGTTTTTT.

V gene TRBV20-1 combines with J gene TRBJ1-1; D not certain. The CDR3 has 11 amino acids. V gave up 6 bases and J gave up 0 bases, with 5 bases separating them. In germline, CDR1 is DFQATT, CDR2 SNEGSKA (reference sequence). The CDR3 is CSAAVNTEAFF. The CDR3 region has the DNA TGCAGTGCCGCGGTGAACACTGAAGCTTTCTTT.

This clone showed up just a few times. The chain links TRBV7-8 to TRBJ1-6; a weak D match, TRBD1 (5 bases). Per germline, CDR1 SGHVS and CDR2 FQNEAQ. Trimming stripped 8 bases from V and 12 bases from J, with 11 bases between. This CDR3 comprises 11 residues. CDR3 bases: TGTGCCAGCTCAACGGGGGGACCCCTCCACTTT. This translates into CASSTGGPLHF.

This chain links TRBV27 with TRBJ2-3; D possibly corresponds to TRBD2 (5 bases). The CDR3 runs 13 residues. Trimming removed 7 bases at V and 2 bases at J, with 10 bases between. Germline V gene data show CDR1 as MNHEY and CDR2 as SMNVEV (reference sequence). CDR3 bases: TGTGCCAGCACGGCTAGCTACACAGATACGCAGTATTTT. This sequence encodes CASTASYTDTQYF.

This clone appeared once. CDR3 sequence reads: CASSPSGRQLEAFF. The CDR3 nucleotides are TGTGCCAGCAGCCCCAGTGGGCGCCAGCTTGAAGCTTTCTTT. J is TRBJ1-1 and V is TRBV7-9; D uncertain. Trimming removed 5 bases at V and 7 bases at J, with 17 bases between. The germline CDR1 and CDR2 sequences are SEHNR and FQNEAQ (reference sequence). The CDR3 loop spans 14 amino acids.

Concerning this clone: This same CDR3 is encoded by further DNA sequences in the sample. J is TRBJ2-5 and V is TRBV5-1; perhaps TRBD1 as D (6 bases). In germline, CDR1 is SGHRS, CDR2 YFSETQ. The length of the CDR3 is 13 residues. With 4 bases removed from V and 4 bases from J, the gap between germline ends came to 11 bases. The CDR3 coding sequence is TGCGCCAGCAGCGGGAGAGGGGGAGAGACCCAGTACTTC. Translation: CASSGRGGETQYF.

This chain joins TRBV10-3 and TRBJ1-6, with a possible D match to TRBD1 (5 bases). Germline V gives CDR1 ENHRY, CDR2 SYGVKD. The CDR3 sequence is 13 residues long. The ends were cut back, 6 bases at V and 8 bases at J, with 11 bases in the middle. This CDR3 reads CAIRVAGDSPLHF. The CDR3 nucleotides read TGTGCCATCAGGGTAGCGGGGGATTCACCCCTCCACTTT.

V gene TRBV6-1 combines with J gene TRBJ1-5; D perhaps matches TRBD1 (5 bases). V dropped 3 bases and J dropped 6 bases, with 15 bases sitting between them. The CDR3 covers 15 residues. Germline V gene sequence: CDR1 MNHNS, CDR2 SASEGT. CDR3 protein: CASSDWWGDSQPQHF. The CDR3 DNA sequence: TGTGCCAGCAGTGATTGGTGGGGGGATAGTCAGCCCCAGCATTTT.

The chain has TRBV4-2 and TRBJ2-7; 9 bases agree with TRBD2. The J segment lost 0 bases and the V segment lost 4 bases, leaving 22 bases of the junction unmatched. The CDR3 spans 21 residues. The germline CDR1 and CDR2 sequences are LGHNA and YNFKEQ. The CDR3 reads CASSRTNPSGLAGLSSYEQYF. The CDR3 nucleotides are TGTGCCAGCAGCCGCACGAATCCCTCGGGGCTAGCGGGACTTAGCTCCTACGAGCAGTACTTC.

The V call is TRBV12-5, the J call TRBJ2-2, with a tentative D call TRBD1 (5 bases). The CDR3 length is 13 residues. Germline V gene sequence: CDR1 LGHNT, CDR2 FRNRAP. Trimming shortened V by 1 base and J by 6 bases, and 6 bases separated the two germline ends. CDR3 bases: TGTGCTAGTGGTTTGGAGGGGCCCGGGGAGCTGTTTTTT. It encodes CASGLEGPGELFF.

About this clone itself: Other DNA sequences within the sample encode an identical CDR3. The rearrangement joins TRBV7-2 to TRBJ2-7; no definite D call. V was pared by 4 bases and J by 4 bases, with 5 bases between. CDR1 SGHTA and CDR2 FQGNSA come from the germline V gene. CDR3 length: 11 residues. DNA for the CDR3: TGTGCCAGCAGCTCCTTATACGAGCAGTACTTC. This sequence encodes CASSSLYEQYF.

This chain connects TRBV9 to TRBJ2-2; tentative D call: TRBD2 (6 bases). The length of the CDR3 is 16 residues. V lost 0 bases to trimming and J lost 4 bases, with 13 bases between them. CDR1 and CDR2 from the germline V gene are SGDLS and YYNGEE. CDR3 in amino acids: CASSVAGRPSTGELFF. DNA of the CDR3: TGTGCCAGCAGCGTAGCTGGGAGGCCCTCCACCGGGGAGCTGTTTTTT.

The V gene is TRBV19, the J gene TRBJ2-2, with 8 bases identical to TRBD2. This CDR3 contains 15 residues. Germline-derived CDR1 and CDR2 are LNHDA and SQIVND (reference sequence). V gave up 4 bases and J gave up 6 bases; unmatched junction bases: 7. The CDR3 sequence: CASSTGTRGPGELFF. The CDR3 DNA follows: TGTGCCAGTAGTACCGGGACTAGAGGTCCCGGGGAGCTGTTTTTT.

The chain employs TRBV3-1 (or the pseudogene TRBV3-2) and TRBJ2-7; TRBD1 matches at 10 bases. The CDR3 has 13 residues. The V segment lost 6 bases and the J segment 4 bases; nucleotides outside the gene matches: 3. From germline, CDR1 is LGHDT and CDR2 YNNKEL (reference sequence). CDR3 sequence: CASRGQGSYEQYF. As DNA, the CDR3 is TGTGCCAGCAGGGGACAGGGGTCATACGAGCAGTACTTC.

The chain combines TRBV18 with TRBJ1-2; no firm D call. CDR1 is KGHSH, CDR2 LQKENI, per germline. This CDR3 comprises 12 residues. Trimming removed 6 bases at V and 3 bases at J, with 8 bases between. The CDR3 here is CASSYADYGYTF. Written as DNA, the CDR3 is TGTGCCAGCTCTTATGCGGACTATGGCTACACCTTC.